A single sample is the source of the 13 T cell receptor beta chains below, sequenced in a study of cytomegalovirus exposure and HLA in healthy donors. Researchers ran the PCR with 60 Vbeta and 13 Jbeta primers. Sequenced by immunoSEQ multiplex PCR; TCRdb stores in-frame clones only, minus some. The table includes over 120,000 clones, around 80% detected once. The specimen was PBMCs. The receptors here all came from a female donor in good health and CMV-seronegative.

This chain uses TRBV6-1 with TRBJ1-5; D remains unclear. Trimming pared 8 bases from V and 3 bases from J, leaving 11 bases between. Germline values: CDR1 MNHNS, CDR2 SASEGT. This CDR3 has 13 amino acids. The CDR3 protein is CASRGSFNQPQHF. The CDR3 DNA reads TGTGCCAGCCGTGGGAGTTTCAATCAGCCCCAGCATTTT.

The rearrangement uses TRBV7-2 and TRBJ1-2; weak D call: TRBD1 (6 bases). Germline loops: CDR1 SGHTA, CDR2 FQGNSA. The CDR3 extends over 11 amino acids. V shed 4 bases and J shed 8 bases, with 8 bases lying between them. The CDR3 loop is CASSSGQGYTF. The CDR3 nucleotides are TGTGCCAGCAGCTCCGGACAGGGCTACACCTTC.

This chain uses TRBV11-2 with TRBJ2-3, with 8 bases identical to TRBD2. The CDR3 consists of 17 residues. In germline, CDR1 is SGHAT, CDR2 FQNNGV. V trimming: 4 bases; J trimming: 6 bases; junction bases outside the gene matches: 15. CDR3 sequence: CASSSFLSGGPGDTQYF. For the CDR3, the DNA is TGTGCCAGCAGCTCCTTTCTCAGCGGGGGACCGGGGGATACGCAGTATTTT.

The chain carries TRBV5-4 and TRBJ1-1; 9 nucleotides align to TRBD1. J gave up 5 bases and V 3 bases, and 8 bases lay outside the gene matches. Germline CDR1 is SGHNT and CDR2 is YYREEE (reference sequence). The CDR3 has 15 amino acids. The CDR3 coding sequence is TGTGCCAGCAGCTCACAGGGGGCAATGAGGACTGAAGCTTTCTTT. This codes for CASSSQGAMRTEAFF.

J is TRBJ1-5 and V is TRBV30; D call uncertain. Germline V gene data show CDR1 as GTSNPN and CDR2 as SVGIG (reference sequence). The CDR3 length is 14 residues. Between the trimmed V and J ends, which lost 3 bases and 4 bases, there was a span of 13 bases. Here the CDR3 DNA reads TGTGCCTGGAGGGGAGCTTCACCTAATCAGCCCCAGCATTTT. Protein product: CAWRGASPNQPQHF.

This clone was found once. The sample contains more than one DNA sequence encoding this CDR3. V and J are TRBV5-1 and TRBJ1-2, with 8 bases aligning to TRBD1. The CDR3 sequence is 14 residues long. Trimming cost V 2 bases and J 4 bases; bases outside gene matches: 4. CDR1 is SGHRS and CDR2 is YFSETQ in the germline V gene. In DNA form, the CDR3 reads TGCGCCAGCAGCTTAGGACAGGGCAGCTATGGCTACACCTTC. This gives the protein CASSLGQGSYGYTF. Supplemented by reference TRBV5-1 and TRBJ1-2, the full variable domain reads KAGVTQTPRYLIKTRGQQVTLSCSPISGHRSVSWYQQTPGQGLQFLFEYFSETQRNKGNFPGRFSGRQFSNSRSEMNVSTLELGDSALYLCASSLGQGSYGYTFGSGTRLTVV.

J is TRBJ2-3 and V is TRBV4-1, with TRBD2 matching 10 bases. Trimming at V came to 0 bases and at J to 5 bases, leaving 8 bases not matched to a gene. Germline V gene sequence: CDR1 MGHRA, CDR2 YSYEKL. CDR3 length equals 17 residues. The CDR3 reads CASSQDLASGRLDTQYF. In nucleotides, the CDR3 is TGCGCCAGCAGCCAAGATCTGGCTAGCGGGAGACTAGATACGCAGTATTTT.

The DNA of the CDR3 is TGTGCCAGCAGCCAAAAGACTAGCGGGGGGTATCAAGAGACCCAGTACTTC. It translates to CASSQKTSGGYQETQYF. This rearrangement joins TRBV5-6 to TRBJ2-5; 13 bases match TRBD2. The CDR3 totals 17 residues. V lost 4 bases and J lost 2; bases outside the gene matches: 8. Germline CDR1 and CDR2: SGHDT and YYEEEE. The complete variable domain, with remaining parts taken from reference TRBV5-6 and TRBJ2-5, reads DAGVTQSPTHLIKTRGQQVTLRCSPKSGHDTVSWYQQALGQGPQFIFQYYEEEERQRGNFPDRFSGHQFPNYSSELNVNALLLGDSALYLCASSQKTSGGYQETQYFGPGTRLLVL.

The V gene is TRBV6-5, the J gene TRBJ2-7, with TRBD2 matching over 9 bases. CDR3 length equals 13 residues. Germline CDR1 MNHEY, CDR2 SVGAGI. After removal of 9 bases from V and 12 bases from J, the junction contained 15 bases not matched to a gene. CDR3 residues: CASRDRIAGAVYF. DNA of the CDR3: TGTGCCAGTCGGGACAGAATAGCGGGAGCAGTGTACTTC.

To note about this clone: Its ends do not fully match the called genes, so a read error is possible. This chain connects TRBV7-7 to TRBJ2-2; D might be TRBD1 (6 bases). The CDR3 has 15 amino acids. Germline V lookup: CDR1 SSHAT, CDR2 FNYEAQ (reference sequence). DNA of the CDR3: TGTGCTAGCAGCTTAGGGGGACAGAACACCGGGGAGCTGTTTTTT. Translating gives CASSLGGQNTGELFF.

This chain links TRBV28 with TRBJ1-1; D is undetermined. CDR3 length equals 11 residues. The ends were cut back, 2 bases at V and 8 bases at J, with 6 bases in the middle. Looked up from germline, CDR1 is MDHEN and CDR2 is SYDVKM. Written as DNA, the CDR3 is TGTGCCAGCAGTTTAGTCGGGGAAGCTTTCTTT. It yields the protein CASSLVGEAFF.

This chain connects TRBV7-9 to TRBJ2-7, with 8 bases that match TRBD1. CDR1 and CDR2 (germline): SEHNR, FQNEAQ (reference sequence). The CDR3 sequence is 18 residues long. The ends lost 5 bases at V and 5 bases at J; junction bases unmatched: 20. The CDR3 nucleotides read TGTGCCAGCAGCCCCACGGCCGCACGGGACAGGTCATTGGACGAGCAGTACTTC. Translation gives CASSPTAARDRSLDEQYF.

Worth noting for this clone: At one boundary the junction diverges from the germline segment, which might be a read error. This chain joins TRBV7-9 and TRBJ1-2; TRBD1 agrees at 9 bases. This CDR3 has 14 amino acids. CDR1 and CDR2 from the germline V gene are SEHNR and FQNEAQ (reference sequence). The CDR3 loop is CASSLDRGHDGYPF. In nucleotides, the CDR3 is TGTGCCAGCAGCTTAGACAGGGGGCACGATGGCTACCCCTTC.